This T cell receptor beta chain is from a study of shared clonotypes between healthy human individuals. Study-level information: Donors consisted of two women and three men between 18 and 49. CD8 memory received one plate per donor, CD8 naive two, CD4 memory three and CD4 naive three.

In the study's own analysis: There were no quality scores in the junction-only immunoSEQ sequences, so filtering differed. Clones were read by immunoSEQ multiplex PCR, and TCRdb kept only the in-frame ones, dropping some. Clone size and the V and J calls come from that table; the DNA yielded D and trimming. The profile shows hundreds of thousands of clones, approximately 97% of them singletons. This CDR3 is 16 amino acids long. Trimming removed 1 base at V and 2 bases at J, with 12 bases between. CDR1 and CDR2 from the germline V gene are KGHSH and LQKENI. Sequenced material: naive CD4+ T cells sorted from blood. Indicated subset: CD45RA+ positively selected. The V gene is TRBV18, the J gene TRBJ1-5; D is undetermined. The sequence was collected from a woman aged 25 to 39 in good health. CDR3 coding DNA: TGTGCCAGCTCACCACGGCCCGTGGGAGGCAATCAGCCCCAGCATTTT. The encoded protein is CASSPRPVGGNQPQHF. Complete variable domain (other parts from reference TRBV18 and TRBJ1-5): NAGVMQNPRHLVRRRGQEARLRCSPMKGHSHVYWYRQLPEEGLKFMVYLQKENIIDESGMPKERFSAEFPKEGPSILRIQQVVRGDSAAYFCASSPRPVGGNQPQHFGDGTRLSIL.